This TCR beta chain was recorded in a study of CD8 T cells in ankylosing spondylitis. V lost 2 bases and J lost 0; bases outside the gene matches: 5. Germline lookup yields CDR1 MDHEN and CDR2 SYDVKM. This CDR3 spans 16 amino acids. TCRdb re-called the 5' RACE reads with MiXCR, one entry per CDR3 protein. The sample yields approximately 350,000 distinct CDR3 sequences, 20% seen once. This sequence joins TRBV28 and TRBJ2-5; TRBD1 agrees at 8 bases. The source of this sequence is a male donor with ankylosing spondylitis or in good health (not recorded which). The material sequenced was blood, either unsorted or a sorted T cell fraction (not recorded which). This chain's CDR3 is CASSLRDRGDQETQYF. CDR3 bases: TGTGCCAGCAGTTTAAGAGACAGGGGAGACCAAGAGACCCAGTACTTC.